This TCR beta chain was captured by sequencing in a study of type 1 regulatory T cells. Study-level information: An in vitro protocol generated T-allo10, a Tr1-enriched, alloantigen-specific CD4 T cell product.

As to this clonotype: Its antigen is not known.

The germline gives CDR1 DFQATT, CDR2 SNEGSKA (reference sequence). CDR3 length equals 14 residues. With 1 base removed from V and 1 base from J, the gap between germline ends came to 8 bases. TCRdb re-called the reads through MiXCR, storing one row per CDR3 protein. The table records approximately 43,000 distinct CDR3 sequences, more than 10% of them present only once. The sequence came from a human donor in good health. Sequencing was done on a sample of cultured non-Tr1 T cells, either the whole culture or a sorted T cell fraction (not recorded which). The gene calls are TRBV20-1 and TRBJ1-5; D call uncertain. CDR3 DNA: TGCAGTGCTAGAGTCCGGCAGAGCAATCAGCCCCAGCATTTT. Translation gives CSARVRQSNQPQHF.